Below, 9 T cell receptor beta chains from the same sample are listed, as sequenced in a study of shared clonotypes between healthy human individuals. Sequencing used immunoSEQ multiplex PCR; TCRdb keeps in-frame clones, though not all of them. Among 300,000 to 400,000 clones, roughly 80% were seen once, and the ten largest hold 10%. Sequencing was performed on memory CD4+ T cells sorted from blood. Specified subset: CD45RA-negative fraction. The source of these receptors is a man aged 25-40 years in good health.

The chain combines TRBV28 with TRBJ2-1, with TRBD2 identical over 9 bases. V gave up 4 bases and J gave up 6 bases; unmatched junction bases: 10. The CDR3 length is 16 residues. Germline V lookup: CDR1 MDHEN, CDR2 SYDVKM. The CDR3 DNA sequence: TGTGCCAGCAGTTCCGAAATAGCGGGAGCAATCAATGAGCAGTTCTTC. As protein: CASSSEIAGAINEQFF.

J is TRBJ1-4 and V is TRBV7-8; 7 bases are a match to TRBD1. With V trimmed by 4 bases and J by 5 bases, 13 bases remained unmatched. CDR3 length equals 17 residues. Germline V gene lookup returns CDR1 SGHVS and CDR2 FQNEAQ. The CDR3 DNA reads TGTGCCAGCAGCTCGCCCTGGTCGGGACAGAAAAATGAAAAACTGTTTTTT. Translating gives CASSSPWSGQKNEKLFF. Using reference TRBV7-8 and TRBJ1-4 for the parts outside the CDR3, the full variable domain is GAGVSQSPRYKVAKRGQDVALRCDPISGHVSLFWYQQALGQGPEFLTYFQNEAQLDKSGLPSDRFFAERPEGSVSTLKIQRTQQEDSAVYLCASSSPWSGQKNEKLFFGSGTQLSVL.

The sample holds a few counts of this clone. The chain has TRBV18 and TRBJ2-7; no definite D call. Germline CDR1 reads KGHSH; CDR2 reads LQKENI. V was pared by 6 bases and J by 3 bases, with 12 bases between. This CDR3 has 13 amino acids. This CDR3 is CASSHSKYYEQYF. The CDR3 DNA reads as TGTGCCAGCTCCCACTCTAAGTACTACGAGCAGTACTTC.

This chain joins TRBV27 and TRBJ2-3; 8 bases align to TRBD2. The CDR3 length is 18 residues. The trim removed 5 bases at V and 2 bases at J, leaving 15 bases unmatched. In germline, CDR1 is MNHEY, CDR2 SMNVEV (reference sequence). CDR3 nucleotide sequence: TGTGCCAGCAGTCCCTTAGCCACCGGGAGGGCCCTCACAGATACGCAGTATTTT. This sequence encodes CASSPLATGRALTDTQYF.

The table lists this clone with a count of one. The rearrangement uses TRBV6-1 and TRBJ1-5; D not certain. CDR3 length: 14 residues. The germline V gene has CDR1 MNHNS and CDR2 SASEGT. V was pared by 3 bases and J by 0 bases, with 6 bases between. The CDR3 coding sequence is TGTGCCAGCAGTGAGACATTTAGCAATCAGCCCCAGCATTTT. It yields the protein CASSETFSNQPQHF.

The chain combines TRBV28 with TRBJ2-7; maybe TRBD1 (6 bases). Per germline, CDR1 MDHEN and CDR2 SYDVKM. The V end was cut by 3 bases, the J end by 3 bases, with 12 bases between. The CDR3 loop spans 14 amino acids. This CDR3 reads CASSLIGGRYEQYF. The CDR3 bases are TGTGCCAGCAGTTTGATAGGGGGTCGCTACGAGCAGTACTTC.

The chain combines TRBV5-6 with TRBJ1-1; D is possibly TRBD1 (6 bases). Trimming removed 0 bases from V and 2 bases from J, with 14 bases in between. The CDR3 is made up of 16 amino acids. The germline CDR1 and CDR2 sequences are SGHDT and YYEEEE. The CDR3 here is CASSLGTGAGNTEAFF. The CDR3 bases are TGTGCCAGCAGCTTGGGTACGGGGGCTGGTAACACTGAAGCTTTCTTT. Full variable domain (rest looked up from reference TRBV5-6 and TRBJ1-1): DAGVTQSPTHLIKTRGQQVTLRCSPKSGHDTVSWYQQALGQGPQFIFQYYEEEERQRGNFPDRFSGHQFPNYSSELNVNALLLGDSALYLCASSLGTGAGNTEAFFGQGTRLTVV.

The V gene is TRBV4-3, the J gene TRBJ1-2; D not resolved. CDR1 is LGHNA, CDR2 YSLEER, per germline. The CDR3 is 12 residues long. Between the trimmed V and J ends, which lost 5 bases and 7 bases, there was a span of 11 bases. This CDR3 reads CASSGRGRGYTF. The CDR3, as DNA: TGCGCCAGCAGCGGTCGTGGGCGTGGCTACACCTTC.

The V gene is TRBV11-3, the J gene TRBJ2-3, with 11 bases fitting TRBD2. Trimming removed 3 bases from V and 1 base from J; junction bases left unmatched: 3. The V gene's germline CDR1 is SGHNT and CDR2 YENEEA. This CDR3 spans 16 amino acids. The CDR3 DNA sequence: TGTGCCAGCAGCTTCGGACTAGCGGGCGGCACAGATACGCAGTATTTT. Protein sequence: CASSFGLAGGTDTQYF.